The rows below give T cell receptor beta chains drawn from one sample of a study of CD8 T cells in ankylosing spondylitis. A single record per CDR3 protein comes from TCRdb applying MiXCR to the 5' RACE reads. The sample holds around 300,000 distinct CDR3 sequences, around a tenth seen once. The sequenced sample was blood, either unsorted or a sorted T cell fraction (not recorded which). The source is a female donor with ankylosing spondylitis or in good health (not recorded which). The conserved cysteine and the conserved F or W are not part of the CDR3 here. D genes are given only for firm matches. Clone size, where shown, is once, few, many, or a class for clones that have expanded.

J,size,D,V,CDR3
TRBJ2-3,NA,NA,TRBV7-2,ASSLEQGVPLDTQY
TRBJ1-5,few,TRBD1,TRBV10-3,AISESGGGQPQH
TRBJ1-4,NA,NA,TRBV5-5,ASSFPGWDEKLF
TRBJ2-7,few,NA,TRBV12-3/TRBV12-4,ASSLLFWGRSQSYEQY
TRBJ2-1,many,NA,TRBV20-1,SAKRSNNEQF
TRBJ2-3,many,TRBD1,TRBV10-3,AISVRDRVGTDTQY
TRBJ1-5,few,TRBD1,TRBV14,ASSLTGYNQPQH
TRBJ2-2,NA,TRBD2,TRBV7-6,ASSLSSGDYGELF
TRBJ2-1,many,TRBD2,TRBV28,ASSLWRETPHNEQF
TRBJ1-5,many,TRBD1,TRBV19,ASSRPRQGGSNQPQH
TRBJ2-4,many,TRBD1,TRBV14,ASSQTALDRPVY
TRBJ1-4,many,NA,TRBV7-8,ASSLGAREKLF
TRBJ2-2,many,NA,TRBV28,ASRSPQGTGELF
TRBJ1-5,few,NA,TRBV18,ASSLAGASNQPQH
TRBJ2-2,many,TRBD2,TRBV27,ASRALGRANTGELF
TRBJ2-1,NA,NA,TRBV4-3,ASSQGVSYNEQF
TRBJ2-5,few,NA,TRBV12-3/TRBV12-4,ASSLGGRSMATQY
TRBJ1-2,NA,NA,TRBV6-1,ASSEAGDYGYT
TRBJ2-7,many,NA,TRBV4-1,ASSQIGRPYEQY
TRBJ2-3,NA,NA,TRBV5-1,ASSLGPDSGMPTDTQY
TRBJ1-5,many,TRBD1,TRBV20-1,SATETGNGQPQH
TRBJ1-2,NA,NA,TRBV5-1,ASSLGPNYGDT
TRBJ2-3,NA,NA,TRBV19,ASSLGTGRDTQY
TRBJ2-5,many,NA,TRBV20-1,SARDFHRETQY
TRBJ2-3,many,NA,TRBV5-1,ASSLGLAGHSDTQY
TRBJ2-2,many,NA,TRBV25-1,ASSEFTGRNGELF
TRBJ2-1,many,TRBD1,TRBV3-1,ASSLSGTGFGNEQF
TRBJ2-3,many,TRBD2,TRBV27,ASSRGLAGGLNTQY
TRBJ1-6,many,NA,TRBV21-1,ASSSHRRSPLH
TRBJ1-1,many,NA,TRBV7-2,ASSSRDSTEAF
TRBJ2-1,NA,NA,TRBV5-5,ASSLGSALSSYNEQF
TRBJ2-3,many,NA,TRBV27,ASSFREEAVRGTDTQY
TRBJ2-1,NA,TRBD2,TRBV5-1,ASSLRTSGRTEQF
TRBJ2-3,many,TRBD2,TRBV7-2,ASSLSGGSTDTQY
TRBJ2-7,many,NA,TRBV20-1,SARDQGRNEQY
TRBJ2-5,few,TRBD2,TRBV27,ASSLGTSGRARETQY
TRBJ1-5,many,NA,TRBV6-1,ASGTTGYSNQPQH
TRBJ1-3,many,NA,TRBV28,ASTPGQKGNTIY
TRBJ2-1,NA,TRBD2,TRBV3-1,ASSQLTSGSGDEQF
TRBJ2-1,many,NA,TRBV15,ATSREPPSARSSYNEQF
TRBJ1-5,few,TRBD1,TRBV10-3,AISEGQGVDQPQH
TRBJ2-6,few,NA,TRBV19,ASSIATDGANVLT
TRBJ2-5,few,TRBD1,TRBV3-1,ASSPTGVGTQY
TRBJ2-7,few,NA,TRBV12-3/TRBV12-4,ASSLIQGKQY
TRBJ1-1,few,NA,TRBV7-9,ASSLDNGPHEAF